What follows are 3 T cell receptor beta chains derived from one specimen sequenced in a study of CD8 T cells in Susac syndrome. RNA was extracted with the RNeasy kit, and a quantity of roughly 0.5 to 1 ug was reverse transcribed using random hexamers. TCRdb reanalysed the immunoSEQ multiplex PCR reads using MiXCR and keeps one entry per CDR3 protein. The data contain a few hundred thousand distinct CDR3 sequences, 85% to 90% of them seen just once; the ten biggest clones take up about 0.12%. Sequencing was done on a sample of CD8+ T cells from PBMCs. The receptors originated from a human donor with multiple sclerosis.

This CDR3 reads CASSPRDEQETQYF. Here the CDR3 DNA reads TGTGCCAGTAGTCCCCGGGACGAGCAAGAGACCCAGTACTTC. J is TRBJ2-5 and V is TRBV19; D may be TRBD1 or TRBD2 (5 bases each). The V gene lost 5 bases and the J gene lost 2 bases, with 12 bases spanning the gap. This CDR3 contains 14 residues. The germline V gene encodes CDR1 LNHDA and CDR2 SQIVND (reference sequence).

CDR3: CASSKLTLSQHF. The CDR3 nucleotides read TGTGCCAGCAGCAAACTAACGCTTTCCCAGCATTTT. This sequence joins TRBV21-1 and TRBJ1-5. TRBV21-1 is labeled a pseudogene. This CDR3 has 12 residues.

The rearrangement joins TRBV5-6 to TRBJ2-1; 10 bases line up with TRBD2. The CDR3 is made up of 16 amino acids. V gave up 6 bases and J gave up 4 bases; unmatched junction bases: 10. CDR1 and CDR2 from the germline V gene are SGHDT and YYEEEE. CDR3 in amino acids: CASTYFSGGTYNEQFF. The CDR3 bases are TGTGCCAGCACCTATTTTAGCGGGGGGACTTACAATGAGCAGTTCTTC.